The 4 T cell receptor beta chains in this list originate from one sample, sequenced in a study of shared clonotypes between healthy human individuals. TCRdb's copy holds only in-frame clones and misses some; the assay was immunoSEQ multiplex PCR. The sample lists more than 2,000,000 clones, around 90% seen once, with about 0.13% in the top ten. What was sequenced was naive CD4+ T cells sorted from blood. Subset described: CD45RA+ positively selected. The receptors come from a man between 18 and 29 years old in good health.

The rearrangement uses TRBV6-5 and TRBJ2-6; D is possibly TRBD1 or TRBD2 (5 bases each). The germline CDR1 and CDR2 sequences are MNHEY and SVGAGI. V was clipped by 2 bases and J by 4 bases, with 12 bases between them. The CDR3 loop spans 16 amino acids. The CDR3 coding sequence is TGTGCCAGCAGTTACGGGGGTACGGGAGGGGCCAACGTCCTGACTTTC. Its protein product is CASSYGGTGGANVLTF.

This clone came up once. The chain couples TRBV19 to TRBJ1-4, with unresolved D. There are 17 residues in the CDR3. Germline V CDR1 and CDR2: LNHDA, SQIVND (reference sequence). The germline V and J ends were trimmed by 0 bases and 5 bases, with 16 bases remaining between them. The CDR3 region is CASSIDHDTANNEKLFF. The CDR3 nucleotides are TGTGCCAGTAGTATAGATCATGACACGGCAAACAATGAAAAACTGTTTTTT. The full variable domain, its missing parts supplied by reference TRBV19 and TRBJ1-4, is DGGITQSPKYLFRKEGQNVTLSCEQNLNHDAMYWYRQDPGQGLRLIYYSQIVNDFQKGDIAEGYSVSREKKESFPLTVTSAQKNPTAFYLCASSIDHDTANNEKLFFGSGTQLSVL.

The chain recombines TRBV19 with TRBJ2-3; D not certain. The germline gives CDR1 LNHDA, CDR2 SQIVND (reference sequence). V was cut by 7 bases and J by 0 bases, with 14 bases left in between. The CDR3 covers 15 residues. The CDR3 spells CASKVFPTSTDTQYF. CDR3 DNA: TGTGCCAGTAAAGTTTTCCCAACTAGCACAGATACGCAGTATTTT.

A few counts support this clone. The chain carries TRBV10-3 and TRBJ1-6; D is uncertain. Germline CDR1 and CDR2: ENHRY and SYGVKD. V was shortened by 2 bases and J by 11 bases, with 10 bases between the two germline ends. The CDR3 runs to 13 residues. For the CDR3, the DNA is TGTGCCATCAGTGAGGCAGGAGGGACACCCCTCCACTTT. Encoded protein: CAISEAGGTPLHF.